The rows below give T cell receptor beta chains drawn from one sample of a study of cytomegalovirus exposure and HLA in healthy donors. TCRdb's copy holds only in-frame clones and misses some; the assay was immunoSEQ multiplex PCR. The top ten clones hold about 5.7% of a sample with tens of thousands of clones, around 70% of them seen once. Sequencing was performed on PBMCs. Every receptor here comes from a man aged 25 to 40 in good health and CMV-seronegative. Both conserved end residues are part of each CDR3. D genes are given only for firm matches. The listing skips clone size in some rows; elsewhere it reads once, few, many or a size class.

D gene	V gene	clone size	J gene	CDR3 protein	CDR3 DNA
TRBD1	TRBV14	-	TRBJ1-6	CASSHLSQGNSPLHF	TGTGCCAGCAGCCATCTCTCACAGGGGAACTCACCCCTCCACTTT
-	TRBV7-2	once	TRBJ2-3	CASSSRGTSTDTQYF	TGTGCCAGCAGCTCTCGCGGAACTAGCACAGATACGCAGTATTTT
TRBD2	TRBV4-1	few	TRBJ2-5	CASSQGGLAGDYRETQYF	TGCGCCAGCAGCCAAGGGGGTCTAGCGGGGGATTACAGGGAGACCCAGTACTTC
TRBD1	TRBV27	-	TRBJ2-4	CASRPTGTGPLAIQYF	TGTGCCAGCAGGCCAACCGGGACAGGGCCCTTGGCCATTCAGTACTTC
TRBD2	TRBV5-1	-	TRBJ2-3	CASSLVSGDTDTQYF	TGCGCCAGCAGCTTGGTTAGCGGGGACACAGATACGCAGTATTTT
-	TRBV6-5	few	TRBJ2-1	CASRIDTSSYNEQFF	TGTGCCAGCAGAATCGACACTAGCTCCTACAATGAGCAGTTCTTC
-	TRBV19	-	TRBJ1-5	CASSIRQGQSNQPQHF	TGTGCCAGTAGTATAAGGCAGGGTCAAAGCAATCAGCCCCAGCATTTT
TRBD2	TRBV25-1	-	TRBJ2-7	CASSQQGTSGGYEQYF	TGTGCCAGCAGTCAACAGGGGACTAGCGGGGGGTACGAGCAGTACTTC
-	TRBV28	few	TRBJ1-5	CASSFTGNQPQHF	TGTGCCAGCAGTTTTACAGGGAATCAGCCCCAGCATTTT
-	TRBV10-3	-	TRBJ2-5	CAISESGGETQYF	TGTGCCATCAGTGAGTCCGGGGGAGAGACCCAGTACTTC
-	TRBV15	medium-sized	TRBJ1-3	CATSRADRFAGNTIYF	TGTGCCACCAGCAGAGCCGACAGGTTCGCTGGAAACACCATATATTTT
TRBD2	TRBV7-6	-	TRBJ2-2	CASSLGLGGAGELFF	TGTGCCAGCAGCTTAGGATTGGGGGGGGCCGGGGAGCTGTTTTTT
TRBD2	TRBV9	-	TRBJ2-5	CASSASGATGETQYF	TGTGCCAGCAGCGCTAGCGGGGCTACGGGGGAGACCCAGTACTTC
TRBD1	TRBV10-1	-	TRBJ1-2	CASSPGTGVYGYTF	TGCGCCAGCAGCCCCGGGACAGGGGTCTATGGCTACACCTTC
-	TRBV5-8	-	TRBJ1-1	CASSLDSYTEAFF	TGTGCCAGCAGCCTGGACAGCTACACTGAAGCTTTCTTT
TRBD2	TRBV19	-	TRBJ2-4	CASRPGLGISIQYF	TGTGCCAGTAGACCGGGACTAGGTATCTCTATTCAGTACTTC
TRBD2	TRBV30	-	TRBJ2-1	CAWSLAGGSYNEQFF	TGTGCCTGGAGCCTAGCGGGAGGATCCTACAATGAGCAGTTCTTC
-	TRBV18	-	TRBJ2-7	CASSPGRGTYEQYF	TGTGCCAGCTCACCTGGTCGGGGAACCTACGAGCAGTACTTC
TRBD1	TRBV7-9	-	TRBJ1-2	CASSLRTGGYGYTF	TGTGCCAGCAGCCTGCGGACAGGGGGCTATGGCTACACCTTC
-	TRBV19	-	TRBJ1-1	CASGSGGPTEAFF	TGTGCCAGTGGGTCGGGGGGGCCGACTGAAGCTTTCTTT
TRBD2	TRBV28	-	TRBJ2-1	CASTAKRGGRNEQFF	TGTGCCAGCACGGCAAAGAGGGGAGGGCGTAATGAGCAGTTCTTC
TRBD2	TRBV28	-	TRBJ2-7	CASSLILSGLAGGLSYEQYF	TGTGCCAGCAGTTTAATTTTATCCGGACTAGCGGGAGGCCTCTCTTACGAGCAGTACTTC
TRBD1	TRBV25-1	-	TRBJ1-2	CASSGADGQATYGYTF	TGTGCCAGCAGTGGGGCGGATGGACAGGCGACCTATGGCTACACCTTC
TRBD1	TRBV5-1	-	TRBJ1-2	CASSSTGQTNNYGYTF	TGCGCCAGCAGCTCGACGGGACAGACTAATAACTATGGCTACACCTTC
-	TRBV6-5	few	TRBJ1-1	CASSYRGSSMNTEAFF	TGTGCCAGCAGTTACAGGGGCTCCTCCATGAACACTGAAGCTTTCTTT
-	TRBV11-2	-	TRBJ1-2	CASSLQVNYGYTF	TGTGCCAGCAGCCTACAGGTCAACTATGGCTACACCTTC
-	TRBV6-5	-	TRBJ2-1	CASSYIPAGLTNEQFF	TGTGCCAGCAGTTACATCCCAGCGGGCCTAACTAATGAGCAGTTCTTC
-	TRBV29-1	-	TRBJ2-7	CSVGLALNEQYF	TGCAGCGTTGGGCTAGCTTTGAACGAGCAGTACTTC
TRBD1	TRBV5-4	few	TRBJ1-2	CASSLTGGWYGYTF	TGTGCCAGCAGCCTGACAGGGGGATGGTATGGCTACACCTTC
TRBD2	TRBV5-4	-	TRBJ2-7	CASSFGTTPYEQYF	TGTGCCAGCAGCTTCGGGACTACCCCCTACGAGCAGTACTTC
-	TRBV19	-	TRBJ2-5	CASGGQETQYF	TGTGCCAGCGGGGGCCAAGAGACCCAGTACTTC
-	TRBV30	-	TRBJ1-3	CAWSPSRADF	TGTGCCTGGAGTCCCTCACGAGCGGATTTT
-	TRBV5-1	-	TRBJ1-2	CASSSDKFYGYTF	TGCGCCAGCAGCTCCGACAAATTTTACGGCTACACCTTC
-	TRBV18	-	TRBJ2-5	CASSPSQARETQYF	TGTGCCAGCTCACCCTCTCAGGCCCGGGAGACCCAGTACTTC
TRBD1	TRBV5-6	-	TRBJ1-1	CASSKTGPNTEAFF	TGTGCCAGCAGCAAGACAGGGCCGAACACTGAAGCTTTCTTT
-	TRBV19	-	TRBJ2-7	CASSGLVSAQYF	TGTGCCAGTAGCGGGCTGGTTAGCGCGCAGTACTTC
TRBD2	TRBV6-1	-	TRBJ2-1	CASSGSGTSGNEQFF	TGTGCCAGCAGTGGCTCCGGGACTAGCGGCAATGAGCAGTTCTTC
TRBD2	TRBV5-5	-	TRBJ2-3	CASVGLADHTDTQYF	TGTGCCAGCGTAGGACTAGCGGATCACACAGATACGCAGTATTTT
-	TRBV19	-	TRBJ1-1	CASSTRELYTEAFF	TGTGCCAGTAGTACCAGGGAACTGTACACTGAAGCTTTCTTT
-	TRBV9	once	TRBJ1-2	CASSVGGSHGYTF	TGTGCCAGCAGCGTAGGAGGGTCTCATGGCTACACCTTC
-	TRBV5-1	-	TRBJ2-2	CASRGGGGGTGELFF	TGCGCCAGCAGAGGAGGGGGCGGAGGCACCGGGGAGCTGTTTTTT
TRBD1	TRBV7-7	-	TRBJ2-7	CASSQGQGSYEQYF	TGTGCCAGCAGCCAGGGACAGGGCTCCTACGAGCAGTACTTC
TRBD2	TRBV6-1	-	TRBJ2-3	CASSELAGGPDTQYF	TGTGCCAGCAGTGAACTAGCGGGAGGGCCAGATACGCAGTATTTT
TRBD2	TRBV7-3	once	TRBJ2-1	CASSLTPGGDEQFF	TGTGCCAGCAGCTTAACGCCCGGGGGGGATGAGCAGTTCTTC
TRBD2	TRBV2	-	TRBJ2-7	CASRLTSGGPYEQYF	TGTGCCAGCAGGCTCACTAGCGGAGGCCCCTACGAGCAGTACTTC
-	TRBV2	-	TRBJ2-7	CASSVGRTTSSYEQYF	TGTGCCAGCAGTGTGGGGCGCACTACCTCCTCCTACGAGCAGTACTTC
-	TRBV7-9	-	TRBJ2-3	CASSSIRGRLTSDTQYF	TGTGCCAGCAGCTCAATTAGGGGCAGGCTGACTTCAGATACGCAGTATTTT